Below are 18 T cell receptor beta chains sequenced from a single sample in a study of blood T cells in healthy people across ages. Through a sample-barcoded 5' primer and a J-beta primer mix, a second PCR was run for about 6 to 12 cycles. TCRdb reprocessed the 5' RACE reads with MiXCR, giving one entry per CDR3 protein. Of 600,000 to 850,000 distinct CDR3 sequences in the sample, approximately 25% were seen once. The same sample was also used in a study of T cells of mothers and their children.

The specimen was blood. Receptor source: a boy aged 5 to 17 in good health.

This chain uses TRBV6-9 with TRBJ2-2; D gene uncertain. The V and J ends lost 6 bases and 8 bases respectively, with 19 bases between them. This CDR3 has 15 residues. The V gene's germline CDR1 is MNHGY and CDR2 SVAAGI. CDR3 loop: CASSLQQISVGELFF. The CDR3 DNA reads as TGTGCCAGCAGCCTTCAGCAAATTAGTGTGGGGGAGCTGTTTTTT.

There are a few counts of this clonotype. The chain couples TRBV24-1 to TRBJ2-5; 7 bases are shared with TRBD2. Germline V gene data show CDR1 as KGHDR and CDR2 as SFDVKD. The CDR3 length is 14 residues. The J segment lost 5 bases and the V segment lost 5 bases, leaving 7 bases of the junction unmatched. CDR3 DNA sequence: TGTGCCACCAGTGTGTCGGGGGGAAGGGAGACCCAGTACTTC. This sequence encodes CATSVSGGRETQYF.

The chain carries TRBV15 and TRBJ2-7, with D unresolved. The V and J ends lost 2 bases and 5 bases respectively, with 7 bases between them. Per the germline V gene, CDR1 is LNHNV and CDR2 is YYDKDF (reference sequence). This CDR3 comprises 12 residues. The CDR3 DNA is TGTGCCACCAGCAGACGAGAAGACGAGCAGTACTTC. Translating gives CATSRREDEQYF.

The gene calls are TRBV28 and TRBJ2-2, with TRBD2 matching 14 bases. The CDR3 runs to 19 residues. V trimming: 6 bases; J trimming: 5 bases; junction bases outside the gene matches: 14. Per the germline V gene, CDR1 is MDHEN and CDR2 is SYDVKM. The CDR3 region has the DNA TGTGCCAGCAGCATCCCGACTAGCGGGAGGGCCTCGAGAACCGGGGAGCTGTTTTTT. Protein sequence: CASSIPTSGRASRTGELFF.

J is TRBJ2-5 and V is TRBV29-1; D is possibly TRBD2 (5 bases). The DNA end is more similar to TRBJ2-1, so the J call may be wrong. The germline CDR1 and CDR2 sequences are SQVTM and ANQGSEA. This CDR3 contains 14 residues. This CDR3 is CSVPLVGSYNEQFF. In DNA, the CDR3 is TGCAGCGTCCCCCTGGTAGGGAGCTACAATGAGCAGTTCTTC.

The chain's CDR3 is CASSLAGGPGTGELFF. The CDR3 DNA reads as TGTGCCAGCAGTCTAGCGGGAGGGCCTGGCACCGGGGAGCTGTTTTTT. The chain carries TRBV2 and TRBJ2-2; the match to TRBD2 covers 12 bases. Germline CDR1 reads SNHLY; CDR2 reads FYNNEI. V shed 5 bases, J shed 4 bases, and the junction held 5 bases outside the gene matches. This CDR3 comprises 16 residues.

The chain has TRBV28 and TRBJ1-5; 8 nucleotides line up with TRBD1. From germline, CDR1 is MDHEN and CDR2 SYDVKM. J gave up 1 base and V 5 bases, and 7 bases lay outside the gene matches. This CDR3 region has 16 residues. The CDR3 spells CASSLRQGLSNQPQHF. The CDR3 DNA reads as TGTGCCAGCAGTCTTCGACAGGGGCTAAGCAATCAGCCCCAGCATTTT.

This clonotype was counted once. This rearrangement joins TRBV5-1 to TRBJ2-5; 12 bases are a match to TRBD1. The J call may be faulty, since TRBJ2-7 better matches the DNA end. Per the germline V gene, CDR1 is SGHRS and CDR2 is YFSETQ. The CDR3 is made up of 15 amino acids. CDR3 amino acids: CASSPGQGALYEQYF. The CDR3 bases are TGCGCCAGCAGCCCGGGACAGGGGGCTCTTTACGAGCAGTACTTC.

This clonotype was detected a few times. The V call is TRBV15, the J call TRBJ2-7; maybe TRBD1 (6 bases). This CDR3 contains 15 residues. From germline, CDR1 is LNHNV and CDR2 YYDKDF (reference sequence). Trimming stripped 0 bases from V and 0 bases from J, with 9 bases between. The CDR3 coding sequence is TGTGCCACCAGCAGAGATGCAGGGGACTCCTACGAGCAGTACTTC. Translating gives CATSRDAGDSYEQYF.

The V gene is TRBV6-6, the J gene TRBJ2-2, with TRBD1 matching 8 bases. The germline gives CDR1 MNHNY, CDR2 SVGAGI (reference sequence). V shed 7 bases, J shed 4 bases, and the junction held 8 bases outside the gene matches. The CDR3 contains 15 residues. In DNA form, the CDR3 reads TGTGCCAGCACCTCCCAGGGGGCAGCCACCGGGGAGCTGTTTTTT. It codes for CASTSQGAATGELFF.

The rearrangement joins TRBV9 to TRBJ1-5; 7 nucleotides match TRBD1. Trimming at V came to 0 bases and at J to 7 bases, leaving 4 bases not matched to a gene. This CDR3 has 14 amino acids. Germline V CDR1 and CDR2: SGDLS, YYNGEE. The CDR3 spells CASSVEGGLQPQHF. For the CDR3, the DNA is TGTGCCAGCAGCGTAGAAGGGGGCCTACAGCCCCAGCATTTT.

CDR3 sequence: CASSVGWGGTETQYF. CDR3 coding DNA: TGTGCCAGCAGCGTAGGATGGGGGGGAACAGAGACCCAGTACTTC. The genes are TRBV9 and TRBJ2-5; 7 bases fit TRBD2. Germline CDR1 is SGDLS and CDR2 is YYNGEE. V was pared by 0 bases and J by 4 bases, with 6 bases of the junction left unmatched. The CDR3 consists of 15 residues.

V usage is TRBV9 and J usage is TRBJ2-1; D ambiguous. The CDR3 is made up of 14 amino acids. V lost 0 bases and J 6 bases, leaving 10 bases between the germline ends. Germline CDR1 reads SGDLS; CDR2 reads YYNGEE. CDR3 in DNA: TGTGCCAGCAGCGTAGATACGGATATCAATGAGCAGTTCTTC. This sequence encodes CASSVDTDINEQFF.

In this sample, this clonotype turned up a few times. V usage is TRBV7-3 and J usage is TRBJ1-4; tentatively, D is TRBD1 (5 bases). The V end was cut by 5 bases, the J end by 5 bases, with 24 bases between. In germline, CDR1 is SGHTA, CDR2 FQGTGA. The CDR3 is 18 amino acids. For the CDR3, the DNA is TGTGCCAGCAGCGAACGCCCTTGGGGCAGGCTGGGCAATGAAAAACTGTTTTTT. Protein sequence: CASSERPWGRLGNEKLFF.

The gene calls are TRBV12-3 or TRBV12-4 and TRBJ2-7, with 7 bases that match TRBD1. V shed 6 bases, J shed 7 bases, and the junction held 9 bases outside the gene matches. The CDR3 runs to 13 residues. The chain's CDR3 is CASRFGTVGEQYF. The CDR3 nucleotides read TGTGCCAGCAGATTCGGGACAGTTGGTGAGCAGTACTTC.

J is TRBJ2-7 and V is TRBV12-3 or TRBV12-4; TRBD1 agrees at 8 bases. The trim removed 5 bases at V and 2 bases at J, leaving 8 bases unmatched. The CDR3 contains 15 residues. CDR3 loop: CASSPGQGSTYEQYF. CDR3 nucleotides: TGTGCCAGCAGTCCCGGACAGGGATCTACCTACGAGCAGTACTTC.

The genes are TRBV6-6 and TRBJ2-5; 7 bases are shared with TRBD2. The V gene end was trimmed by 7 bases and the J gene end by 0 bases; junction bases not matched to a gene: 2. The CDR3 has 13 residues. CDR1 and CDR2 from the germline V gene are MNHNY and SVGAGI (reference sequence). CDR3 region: CASIRGDQETQYF. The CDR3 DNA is TGTGCCAGCATTCGGGGGGACCAAGAGACCCAGTACTTC.

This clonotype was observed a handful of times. The CDR3 nucleotides are TGTGCCATCATAATCGAGGAGAACACTGAAGCTTTCTTT. Residues: CAIIIEENTEAFF. The rearrangement uses TRBV10-3 and TRBJ1-1; D gene unclear. The CDR3 consists of 13 residues. Between the trimmed V and J ends, which lost 7 bases and 1 base, there was a span of 10 bases. Germline CDR1 and CDR2: ENHRY and SYGVKD.